This T cell receptor beta chain originates from a study of OX40 agonist ivuxolimab in advanced cancers. The data were produced by immunoSEQ multiplex PCR, yet TCRdb's version contains in-frame clones alone and is incomplete. The sample contains some 71,000 clones, about 91% of which appear only once. The V gene's germline CDR1 is SGDLS and CDR2 YYNGEE. The CDR3 consists of 17 residues. As for this clone: The junction shows a germline mismatch at one end, possibly a read error.

The sequence was obtained from an adult with an advanced solid tumor such as melanoma, head and neck, liver or kidney cancer. This chain uses TRBV9 with TRBJ1-1; perhaps TRBD1 as D (5 bases). The input for sequencing was CD4+ or CD8+ T cells sorted from blood, taken in a trial of the OX40 agonist ivuxolimab. CDR3 in amino acids: CVSSALGGITGNTEAFF. The CDR3 nucleotides read TGTGTCAGCAGCGCCCTGGGGGGGATCACCGGAAACACTGAAGCTTTCTTT.